This T cell receptor (beta chain) was found in a study of T cell responses to AZD1222 COVID-19 vaccine. Broader study findings: Among those given AZD1222, only five to seven were seropositive at baseline.

Profiled with immunoSEQ multiplex PCR; TCRdb holds only in-frame clones, not every one. Of 96,000 or so clones detected, about 90% appear once; the ten largest clones hold about 25%. With respect to this clone: Its antigen is not known.

The origin of this receptor is an adult in good health. Material: peripheral blood, obtained on day 0 of AZD1222 vaccination.

DNA for the CDR3: TGCAGTGCTCCTCTAGGCGGTGAGCAGTTCTTC. Protein product: CSAPLGGEQFF. The rearrangement joins TRBV20-1 to TRBJ2-1; no firm D call. The V gene's germline CDR1 is DFQATT and CDR2 SNEGSKA (reference sequence). The CDR3 totals 11 residues. V was cut by 5 bases and J by 9 bases, with 11 bases left in between.